This T cell receptor (beta chain) was sequenced during a study of blood T cell repertoires in COVID-19. Study background: The United States, Italy and Spain supplied acute and convalescent COVID-19 samples. T cells, B-cell-depleted T cells, or PBMCs supplied cDNA or gDNA.

Original processing methods: Researchers report that nucleated cell counts were estimated from reference gene primer amplification. The table came from immunoSEQ multiplex PCR; TCRdb's copy has only in-frame clones and leaves some out. V, J and clone size derive from that table, while D and trimming were established from the DNA sequence. The sample yields under 200,000 clones, 87% seen once. Germline V lookup: CDR1 SGHTA, CDR2 FQGTGA. The CDR3 loop spans 15 amino acids. The trim removed 5 bases at V and 4 bases at J, leaving 8 bases unmatched. The sample taken for sequencing was peripheral blood. The receptor was isolated from a man aged 55 to 70 with active or convalescent COVID-19. The rearrangement uses TRBV7-3 and TRBJ2-1, with 7 bases fitting TRBD1. This CDR3 reads CASSPGQGVYNEQFF. For the CDR3, the DNA is TGTGCCAGCAGCCCCGGGCAGGGGGTTTACAATGAGCAGTTCTTC.